This T cell receptor (beta chain) was recorded in a study of cytomegalovirus exposure and HLA in healthy donors. The overall study: According to later analysis, the same platform produced the approximately 120 validation and some 680 first-cohort repertoires.

As concerns this clone: The target antigen is unknown.

CDR3 length equals 13 residues. Germline lookup yields CDR1 SGDLS and CDR2 YYNGEE. The V and J ends lost 8 bases and 1 base respectively, with 12 bases between them. TCRdb's table, derived via immunoSEQ multiplex PCR, lists solely in-frame clones and lacks some. This sample yields around 300,000 clones, of which about 86% are seen a single time; around 1% belongs to the top ten. General study findings and limits: The tendency of first-cohort TCR clusters to co-occur in the 120 or so validation repertoires emerged from a later analysis. A few CMV-associated chains were confirmed in vitro to be specific for CMV antigens. TCR beta chains numbering 164 were designated cytomegalovirus-associated.

This receptor was taken from a woman aged 18 to 35 in good health and CMV-seronegative. Input material: PBMCs. This rearrangement joins TRBV9 to TRBJ1-1; the D gene is possibly TRBD1 (6 bases). The CDR3 protein is CASSTGPNTEAFF. CDR3 DNA sequence: TGTGCCAGTAGTACAGGGCCGAACACTGAAGCTTTCTTT.